The 29 T cell receptor beta chains below come from one sample, sequenced in a study of graft-versus-host responses after intestinal transplantation. Produced via immunoSEQ multiplex PCR; TCRdb's table is partial and in-frame only. The table shows 15,000 to 17,000 clones, with more than 25% occurring only once. Specimen: alloreactive CD4+ T cells from a mixed lymphocyte reaction culture, collected before intestinal transplant. Stated subset: CFSE-low proliferating T cells sorted from roughly six-day pre-transplant mixed lymphocyte reaction (GvH or HvG direction). These receptors all come from a human patient who received an intestinal transplant.

This chain joins TRBV6-9 and TRBJ1-6; no clear D. V gave up 4 bases and J gave up 9 bases, with 7 bases separating them. The length of the CDR3 is 12 residues. Germline assignment: CDR1 MNHGY and CDR2 SVAAGI. The CDR3 DNA follows: TGTGCCAGCAGTTTAGGGTTTTCACCCCTCCACTTT. Translated: CASSLGFSPLHF.

This clone has only a few counts. The rearrangement links TRBV5-1 to TRBJ2-7; D may match TRBD1 or TRBD2 (5 bases each). Germline loops: CDR1 SGHRS, CDR2 YFSETQ. V lost 5 bases to trimming and J lost 5 bases, with 11 bases between them. CDR3 length: 12 amino acids. CDR3 sequence (DNA): TGCGCCAGCAGGGGGGACCCTAACGAGCAGTACTTC. It is translated as CASRGDPNEQYF.

The V gene is TRBV14, the J gene TRBJ1-2, with D perhaps TRBD1 (6 bases). CDR3 length: 13 residues. V lost 1 base, J lost 8 bases, and 11 bases lay in between. The V gene's germline CDR1 is SGHDN and CDR2 FVKESK. CDR3 residues: CASSQVPRGGYTF. Here the CDR3 DNA reads TGTGCCAGCAGCCAAGTCCCCAGGGGCGGCTACACCTTC.

This clone was detected a few times. The chain combines TRBV10-3 with TRBJ2-5; D is unresolved. The V gene lost 10 bases and the J gene lost 3 bases, with 15 bases spanning the gap. The germline CDR1 and CDR2 sequences are ENHRY and SYGVKD. CDR3 length equals 13 residues. CDR3: CATGMGSEETQYF. For the CDR3, the DNA is TGTGCCACAGGCATGGGGTCGGAAGAGACCCAGTACTTC.

The V and J genes are TRBV9 and TRBJ1-2, with 7 bases aligning to TRBD1. After removal of 7 bases from V and 0 bases from J, the junction contained 9 bases not matched to a gene. Germline V gene sequence: CDR1 SGDLS, CDR2 YYNGEE. The CDR3 has 15 residues. CDR3 nucleotide sequence: TGTGCCAGCCAAACAGGGGTCGGGTCTAACTATGGCTACACCTTC. Translating gives CASQTGVGSNYGYTF.

The chain recombines TRBV5-3 with TRBJ1-2; 7 bases are a match to TRBD1. TRBV5-3 is an ORF; its function is uncertain. V lost 8 bases, J lost 6 bases, and 16 bases stayed unmatched. The CDR3 runs to 15 residues. As DNA, the CDR3 is TGTGCCAGCAGCAGAGGGACAGACCAAGGAAATGGCTACACCTTC. It specifies CASSRGTDQGNGYTF.

The chain couples TRBV5-1 to TRBJ2-3; no clear D. CDR1 and CDR2 (germline): SGHRS, YFSETQ. The CDR3 totals 18 residues. Trimming removed 4 bases from V and 0 bases from J, with 21 bases in between. CDR3 sequence reads: CASSPKQADTYSTDTQYF. The CDR3 DNA sequence: TGCGCCAGCAGCCCGAAACAAGCCGATACATATAGCACAGATACGCAGTATTTT.

This clone has more than one count but fewer than ten. The V and J genes are TRBV5-5 and TRBJ2-5, with D perhaps TRBD2 (6 bases). V shed 4 bases and J shed 1 base, with 8 bases lying between them. Germline V gives CDR1 SGHKS, CDR2 YYEKEE (reference sequence). This CDR3 is built from 13 residues. Here the CDR3 DNA reads TGTGCCAGCAGCCCGGGACTCCAAGAGACCCAGTACTTC. It codes for CASSPGLQETQYF.

The chain recombines TRBV7-9 with TRBJ1-2; D gene ambiguous. The germline V and J ends were trimmed by 5 bases and 8 bases, with 12 bases remaining between them. CDR1 and CDR2 (germline): SEHNR, FQNEAQ (reference sequence). This CDR3 contains 12 residues. CDR3 residues: CASSDLGWGYTF. DNA of the CDR3: TGTGCCAGCAGCGACCTCGGGTGGGGCTACACCTTC.

This chain joins TRBV10-2 and TRBJ1-2, with a tentative D call TRBD1 (5 bases). Trimming removed 4 bases from V and 4 bases from J, with 16 bases in between. The CDR3 extends over 15 amino acids. Germline V CDR1 and CDR2: WSHSY, SAAADI. Written as DNA, the CDR3 is TGCGCCAGCAGTGTAGGGATCCAGGGAACCTATGGCTACACCTTC. Translation gives CASSVGIQGTYGYTF.

This clone has a handful of counts. The rearrangement uses TRBV29-1 and TRBJ1-1, with D possibly matching TRBD1 (5 bases). Germline V lookup: CDR1 SQVTM, CDR2 ANQGSEA. This CDR3 is built from 13 residues. V lost 5 bases and J lost 11, with 21 bases in between. The CDR3 DNA sequence: TGCAGCGTTCGTCGGCGGACGGGGCCACTCGCTTTCTTT. Encoded protein: CSVRRRTGPLAFF.

The table lists this clone with a few counts. The chain employs TRBV28 and TRBJ1-5; unclear D gene. Germline V gene data show CDR1 as MDHEN and CDR2 as SYDVKM. This CDR3 is built from 13 residues. The V end lost 2 bases, the J end lost 4 bases, and 6 bases lay between the germline ends. The CDR3 region has the DNA TGTGCCAGCAGTTTAGACGGGAATCAGCCCCAGCATTTT. Its translation: CASSLDGNQPQHF.

Relative to its sample, this clone is medium-sized. The J gene is TRBJ2-7, the V gene TRBV6-5; 7 nucleotides match TRBD1. The trim removed 5 bases at V and 5 bases at J, leaving 3 bases unmatched. This CDR3 contains 12 residues. CDR1 MNHEY and CDR2 SVGAGI come from the germline V gene. This chain's CDR3 is CASSTGDHEQYF. As DNA, the CDR3 is TGTGCCAGCAGTACAGGGGATCACGAGCAGTACTTC.

In its sample, this clone is medium-sized. The chain combines TRBV7-2 with TRBJ1-1; D gene ambiguous. Germline loops: CDR1 SGHTA, CDR2 FQGNSA. The V gene lost 3 bases and the J gene lost 0 bases, with 8 bases spanning the gap. This CDR3 contains 14 residues. The CDR3 nucleotides are TGTGCCAGCAGCTTTGCCAGGCTGAACACTGAAGCTTTCTTT. Its translation: CASSFARLNTEAFF.

V and J are TRBV6-1 and TRBJ1-6; weak D call: TRBD1 (5 bases). There are 14 residues in the CDR3. Germline V gene lookup returns CDR1 MNHNS and CDR2 SASEGT. Trimming removed 5 bases from V and 10 bases from J, with 15 bases in between. CDR3 protein: CASSSTGQYSPLHF. The CDR3 coding sequence is TGTGCCAGCAGTTCCACCGGACAATACTCACCCCTCCACTTT.

This chain links TRBV10-3 with TRBJ2-5; 9 positions match TRBD2. V trimming: 6 bases; J trimming: 7 bases; junction bases outside the gene matches: 9. The CDR3 length is 14 residues. Germline loops: CDR1 ENHRY, CDR2 SYGVKD. CDR3 protein: CAISQSGGIGTQYF. CDR3 sequence (DNA): TGTGCCATCAGCCAAAGCGGGGGGATTGGGACCCAGTACTTC.

This sequence joins TRBV6-1 and TRBJ1-3; D unresolved. The CDR3 consists of 14 residues. The V gene lost 2 bases and the J gene lost 0 bases, with 5 bases spanning the gap. Per germline, CDR1 MNHNS and CDR2 SASEGT. This CDR3 is CASSEQNSGNTIYF. In nucleotides, the CDR3 is TGTGCCAGCAGTGAACAAAACTCTGGAAACACCATATATTTT.

The genes are TRBV19 and TRBJ1-1; D might be TRBD1 (5 bases). The germline V gene has CDR1 LNHDA and CDR2 SQIVND (reference sequence). V was clipped by 7 bases and J by 3 bases, with 18 bases between them. The length of the CDR3 is 15 residues. DNA of the CDR3: TGTGCCAGTACCCCGGGGGGGGGTAGGTACACTGAAGCTTTCTTT. Its translation: CASTPGGGRYTEAFF.

In its sample, this clone was seen a few times. The genes are TRBV6-1 and TRBJ1-2; 7 nucleotides match TRBD1. Per the germline V gene, CDR1 is MNHNS and CDR2 is SASEGT. CDR3 length: 14 residues. J lost 7 bases, V lost 6 bases, and 11 bases had no gene match. DNA of the CDR3: TGTGCCAGCAGAATACAGGAGGGGGCCGGTGGCTACACCTTC. Amino acid sequence: CASRIQEGAGGYTF.

The chain has TRBV15 and TRBJ1-5; D ambiguous. Germline V gives CDR1 LNHNV, CDR2 YYDKDF (reference sequence). The CDR3 length is 13 residues. Between the trimmed V and J ends, which lost 8 bases and 1 base, there was a span of 9 bases. CDR3 in amino acids: CATRATSNQPQHF. Written as DNA, the CDR3 is TGTGCCACCCGGGCGACGAGCAATCAGCCCCAGCATTTT.

The V call is TRBV7-3, the J call TRBJ2-1, with 11 nucleotides matching TRBD2. CDR3 length equals 16 residues. V lost 4 bases and J lost 9; bases outside the gene matches: 11. Germline lookup yields CDR1 SGHTA and CDR2 FQGTGA. CDR3 region: CASSSPPGTSGVEQFF. CDR3 bases: TGTGCCAGCAGCTCCCCCCCCGGGACTAGCGGCGTTGAGCAGTTCTTC.

This clone is medium-sized within its sample. The rearrangement uses TRBV29-1 and TRBJ1-4; D not resolved. CDR1 is SQVTM, CDR2 ANQGSEA, per germline. V lost 4 bases, J lost 0 bases, and 6 bases lay in between. The CDR3 extends over 13 amino acids. This CDR3 reads CSVGRATNEKLFF. The CDR3, as DNA: TGCAGCGTTGGTCGAGCAACTAATGAAAAACTGTTTTTT. Complete variable domain (other parts from reference TRBV29-1 and TRBJ1-4): SAVISQKPSRDICQRGTSLTIQCQVDSQVTMMFWYRQQPGQSLTLIATANQGSEATYESGFVIDKFPISRPNLTFSTLTVSNMSPEDSSIYLCSVGRATNEKLFFGSGTQLSVL.

The V gene is TRBV7-3, the J gene TRBJ2-1; D is unclear. Per the germline V gene, CDR1 is SGHTA and CDR2 is FQGTGA. Deletions cut 3 bases from V and 0 bases from J, with 12 bases between. This CDR3 contains 16 residues. CDR3 nucleotide sequence: TGTGCCAGCAGCTTTATATCCCAGGTCTCCTACAATGAGCAGTTCTTC. Protein: CASSFISQVSYNEQFF.

The rearrangement uses TRBV5-1 and TRBJ1-1; D remains ambiguous. The CDR3 has 15 residues. Looked up from germline, CDR1 is SGHRS and CDR2 is YFSETQ. Trimming removed 1 base from V and 0 bases from J, with 10 bases in between. The CDR3 sequence: CASSLRTAMNTEAFF. The DNA of the CDR3 is TGCGCCAGCAGCTTGAGGACGGCTATGAACACTGAAGCTTTCTTT.

This clone has just a few counts. The rearrangement joins TRBV2 to TRBJ2-7; D is unresolved. Per the germline V gene, CDR1 is SNHLY and CDR2 is FYNNEI. V was clipped by 4 bases and J by 2 bases, with 6 bases between them. This CDR3 region has 12 residues. The CDR3 region has the DNA TGTGCCAGCAGTGGCGTAGCCTACGAGCAGTACTTC. Translated, it gives CASSGVAYEQYF.

The rearrangement uses TRBV15 and TRBJ1-5; D might be TRBD1 (5 bases). This CDR3 spans 15 amino acids. Germline-derived CDR1 and CDR2 are LNHNV and YYDKDF (reference sequence). This CDR3 reads CATAAGIYSNQPQHF. The DNA for the CDR3 is TGTGCGACAGCGGCGGGGATTTATAGCAATCAGCCCCAGCATTTT.

The genes are TRBV7-3 and TRBJ2-2; D tentatively reads TRBD1 or TRBD2 (6 bases each). Deletions cut 6 bases from V and 6 bases from J, with 23 bases between. This CDR3 has 17 residues. Germline loops: CDR1 SGHTA, CDR2 FQGTGA. CDR3: CASSMWGAVRGPGELFF. CDR3 nucleotide sequence: TGTGCCAGCAGTATGTGGGGGGCCGTCCGTGGTCCCGGGGAGCTGTTTTTT.

The chain recombines TRBV15 with TRBJ2-7; 14 nucleotides agree with TRBD2. CDR3 length: 21 amino acids. CDR1 is LNHNV, CDR2 YYDKDF, per germline (reference sequence). Losses at the gene ends were 3 bases for V and 3 bases for J; bases not matched to a gene: 19. This CDR3 is CATSSLAGTSGSSPRLYEQYF. The CDR3 DNA is TGTGCCACCAGCAGCCTCGCGGGGACTAGCGGGAGTTCACCACGGCTCTACGAGCAGTACTTC.

This clone was detected only a few times. This chain joins TRBV7-9 and TRBJ2-5; no firm D call. CDR3 length equals 11 residues. V was pared by 3 bases and J by 5 bases, with 4 bases between. Germline V gene data show CDR1 as SEHNR and CDR2 as FQNEAQ (reference sequence). The CDR3 bases are TGTGCCAGCAGCTTTTCGGAGACCCAGTACTTC. Translated: CASSFSETQYF.